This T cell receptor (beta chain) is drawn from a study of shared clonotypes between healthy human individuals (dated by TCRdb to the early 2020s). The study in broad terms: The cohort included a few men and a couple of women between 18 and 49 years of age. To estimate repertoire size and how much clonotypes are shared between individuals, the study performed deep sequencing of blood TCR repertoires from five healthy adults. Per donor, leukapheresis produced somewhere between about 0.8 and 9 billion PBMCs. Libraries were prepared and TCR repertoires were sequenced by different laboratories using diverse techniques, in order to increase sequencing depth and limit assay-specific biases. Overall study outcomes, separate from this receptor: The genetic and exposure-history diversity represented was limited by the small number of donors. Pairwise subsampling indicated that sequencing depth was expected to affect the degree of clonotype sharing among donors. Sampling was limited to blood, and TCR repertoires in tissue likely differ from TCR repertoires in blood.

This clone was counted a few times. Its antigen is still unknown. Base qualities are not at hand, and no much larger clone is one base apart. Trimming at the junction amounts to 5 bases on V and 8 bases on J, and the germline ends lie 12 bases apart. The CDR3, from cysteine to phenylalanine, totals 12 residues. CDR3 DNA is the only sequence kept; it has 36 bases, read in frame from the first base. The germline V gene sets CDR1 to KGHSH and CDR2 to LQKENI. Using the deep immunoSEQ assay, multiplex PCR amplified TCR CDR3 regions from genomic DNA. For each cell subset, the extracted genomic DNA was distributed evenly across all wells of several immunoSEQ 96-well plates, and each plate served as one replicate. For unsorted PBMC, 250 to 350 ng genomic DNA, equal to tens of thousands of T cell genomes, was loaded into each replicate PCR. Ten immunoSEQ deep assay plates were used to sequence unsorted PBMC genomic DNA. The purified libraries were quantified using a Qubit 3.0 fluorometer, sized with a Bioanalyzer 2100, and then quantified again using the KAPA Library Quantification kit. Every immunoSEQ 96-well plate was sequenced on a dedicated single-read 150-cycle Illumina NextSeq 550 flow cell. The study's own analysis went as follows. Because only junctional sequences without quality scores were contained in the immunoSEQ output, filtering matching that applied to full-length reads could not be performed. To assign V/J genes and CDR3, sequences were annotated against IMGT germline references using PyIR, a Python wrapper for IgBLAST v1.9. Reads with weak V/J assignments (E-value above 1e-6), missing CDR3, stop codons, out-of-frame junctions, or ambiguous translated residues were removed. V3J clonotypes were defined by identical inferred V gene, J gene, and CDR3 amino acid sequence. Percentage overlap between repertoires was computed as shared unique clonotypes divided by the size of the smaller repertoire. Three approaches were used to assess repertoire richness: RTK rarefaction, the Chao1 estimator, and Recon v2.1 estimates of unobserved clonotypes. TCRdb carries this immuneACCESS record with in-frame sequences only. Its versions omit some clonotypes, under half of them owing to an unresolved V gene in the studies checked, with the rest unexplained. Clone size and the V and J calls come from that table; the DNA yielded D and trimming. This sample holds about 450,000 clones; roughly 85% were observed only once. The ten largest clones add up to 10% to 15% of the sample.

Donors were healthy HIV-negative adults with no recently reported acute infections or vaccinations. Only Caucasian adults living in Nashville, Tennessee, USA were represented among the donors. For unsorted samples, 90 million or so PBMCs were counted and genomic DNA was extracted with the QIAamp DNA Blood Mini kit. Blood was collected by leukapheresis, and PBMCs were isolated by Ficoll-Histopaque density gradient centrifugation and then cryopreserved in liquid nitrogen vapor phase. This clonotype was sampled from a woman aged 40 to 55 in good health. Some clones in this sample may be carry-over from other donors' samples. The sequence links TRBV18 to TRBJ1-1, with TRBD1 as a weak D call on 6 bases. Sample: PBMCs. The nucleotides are TGTGCCAGCTCATACGGACAGACAGAAGCTTTCTTT. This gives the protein CASSYGQTEAFF.